Below, 30 T cell receptor beta chains from the same sample are listed, as sequenced in a study of blood T cell repertoires in COVID-19 (dated by TCRdb to about 2020). Library preparation used the immunoSEQ multiplex PCR assay. The table was pulled from immuneACCESS by TCRdb, which kept in-frame rearrangements only. Such tables lose some clones; where checked, under half of the loss comes from unresolved V genes, and the rest has no known cause. The sample table holds over 150,000 clones, of which under 85% were seen once. Roughly 7% of the sample lies in the top ten. The sample consisted of peripheral blood. The source is a human donor in a cohort sampled during active COVID-19.

This chain uses TRBV2 with TRBJ1-1; D remains ambiguous. Per germline, CDR1 SNHLY and CDR2 FYNNEI. This CDR3 has 13 amino acids. The V end was cut by 3 bases, the J end by 3 bases, with 8 bases between. The CDR3 sequence is CASSERVHTEAFF. CDR3 sequence (DNA): TGTGCCAGCAGTGAGAGAGTTCACACTGAAGCTTTCTTT.

The chain links TRBV6-2 or TRBV6-3 to TRBJ1-6; 7 nucleotides match TRBD1. The germline V gene has CDR1 MNHEY and CDR2 SVGEGT. J gave up 1 base and V 6 bases, and 6 bases lay outside the gene matches. The CDR3 length is 16 residues. This chain's CDR3 is CASSSQGRSYNSPLHF. CDR3 coding DNA: TGTGCCAGCAGCTCACAGGGGAGATCCTATAATTCACCCCTCCACTTT.

The chain joins TRBV6-5 to TRBJ1-1; possible D gene TRBD1, 6 bases. V dropped 6 bases and J dropped 1 base, with 9 bases sitting between them. Germline-derived CDR1 and CDR2 are MNHEY and SVGAGI. The CDR3 spans 13 residues. In DNA, the CDR3 is TGTGCCAGCAGCCAGGACAGGAACACTGAAGCTTTCTTT. Encoded protein: CASSQDRNTEAFF.

The chain links TRBV10-3 to TRBJ2-7; TRBD1 might be the D (6 bases). V was shortened by 0 bases and J by 0 bases, with 9 bases between the two germline ends. This CDR3 spans 15 amino acids. CDR1 is ENHRY, CDR2 SYGVKD, per germline. CDR3 coding DNA: TGTGCCATCAGTGAGTCGAGGGACAACTCCTACGAGCAGTACTTC. Translated: CAISESRDNSYEQYF.

The chain joins TRBV27 to TRBJ2-3; 9 bases fit TRBD1. V shed 0 bases and J 5 bases; nucleotides not matched to a gene: 3. The germline gives CDR1 MNHEY, CDR2 SMNVEV (reference sequence). The CDR3 consists of 15 residues. CDR3 nucleotides: TGTGCCAGCAGTTTATCGGGACAGGGTTTAGATACGCAGTATTTT. Translation: CASSLSGQGLDTQYF.

The chain couples TRBV11-2 to TRBJ2-7; TRBD2 matches 11 bases. CDR1 and CDR2 (germline): SGHAT, FQNNGV. This CDR3 is 15 amino acids long. Unmatched junction bases numbered 8, after V lost 5 bases and J lost 5 bases. As DNA, the CDR3 is TGTGCCAGCAGCGTCCTAGCGGGGGGTTACCACGAGCAGTACTTC. It translates to CASSVLAGGYHEQYF.

This clone was counted only a few times. This chain joins TRBV30 and TRBJ1-3, with 7 bases matching TRBD1. Germline assignment: CDR1 GTSNPN and CDR2 SVGIG (reference sequence). Germline trimming cut 2 bases from V and 4 bases from J; bases unmatched to any gene: 5. There are 14 residues in the CDR3. The CDR3 loop reads CAWSKTGSGNTIYF. In nucleotides, the CDR3 is TGTGCCTGGAGTAAGACAGGGTCGGGAAACACCATATATTTT. The variable domain in full, completed from reference TRBV30 and TRBJ1-3, reads SQTIHQWPATLVQPVGSPLSLECTVEGTSNPNLYWYRQAAGRGLQLLFYSVGIGQISSEVPQNLSASRPQDRQFILSSKKLLLSDSGFYLCAWSKTGSGNTIYFGEGSWLTVV.

The chain joins TRBV4-2 to TRBJ1-5; D gene ambiguous. The CDR3 extends over 14 amino acids. V dropped 3 bases and J dropped 1 base, with 7 bases sitting between them. Germline V gene sequence: CDR1 LGHNA, CDR2 YNFKEQ. The CDR3 reads CASSQWQSNQPQHF. The CDR3 DNA follows: TGTGCCAGCAGCCAGTGGCAGAGCAATCAGCCCCAGCATTTT.

The CDR3 loop reads CASSLDRIEVNEQFF. For the CDR3, the DNA is TGTGCCAGCAGCCTGGACAGGATAGAAGTAAATGAGCAGTTCTTC. This rearrangement joins TRBV4-2 to TRBJ2-1; 7 positions match TRBD1. Germline CDR1 and CDR2: LGHNA and YNFKEQ. V lost 4 bases and J lost 7; bases outside the gene matches: 10. The CDR3 extends over 15 amino acids.

The rearrangement joins TRBV27 to TRBJ1-2; D is ambiguous. This CDR3 is 15 amino acids long. Germline V gene sequence: CDR1 MNHEY, CDR2 SMNVEV (reference sequence). Trimming took off 0 bases at V and 1 base at J, with 9 bases between the two ends. The CDR3 reads CASSLSWQNNYGYTF. In DNA, the CDR3 is TGTGCCAGCAGTTTATCCTGGCAGAATAACTATGGCTACACCTTC.

The J gene is TRBJ2-3, the V gene TRBV13; perhaps TRBD1 as D (5 bases). V was trimmed by 8 bases and J by 8 bases, leaving 11 bases between them. Germline lookup yields CDR1 PRHDT and CDR2 FYEKMQ (reference sequence). The CDR3 spans 11 residues. CDR3 in DNA: TGTGCCAGCGCGCCAAGGGGTACGCAGTATTTT. This gives the protein CASAPRGTQYF.

The chain recombines TRBV11-2 with TRBJ1-1, with D possibly matching TRBD1 (5 bases). The germline V gene has CDR1 SGHAT and CDR2 FQNNGV. The CDR3 is 13 residues long. Trimming removed 5 bases at V and 3 bases at J, with 10 bases between. The CDR3 DNA follows: TGTGCCAGCAGCCCTCGGGGGGACACTGAAGCTTTCTTT. Translation: CASSPRGDTEAFF.

The chain recombines TRBV19 with TRBJ2-1; TRBD2 matches at 13 bases. The CDR3 runs to 17 residues. Trimming cost V 4 bases and J 5 bases; bases outside gene matches: 8. Germline values: CDR1 LNHDA, CDR2 SQIVND (reference sequence). The CDR3 DNA follows: TGTGCCAGTAGTACCCTAACTAGCGGGGGGGCCCACAATGAGCAGTTCTTC. Encoded protein: CASSTLTSGGAHNEQFF.

Only one count was recorded for this clone. The V and J genes are TRBV19 and TRBJ1-6, with D maybe TRBD1 (6 bases). The CDR3 consists of 15 residues. Germline CDR1 is LNHDA and CDR2 is SQIVND (reference sequence). V was clipped by 5 bases and J by 8 bases, with 16 bases between them. CDR3 DNA sequence: TGTGCCAGTAGTGGGGGACACCCGCCGGATTCACCCCTCCACTTT. This codes for CASSGGHPPDSPLHF. The full variable domain, rest sourced from reference TRBV19 and TRBJ1-6, is DGGITQSPKYLFRKEGQNVTLSCEQNLNHDAMYWYRQDPGQGLRLIYYSQIVNDFQKGDIAEGYSVSREKKESFPLTVTSAQKNPTAFYLCASSGGHPPDSPLHFGNGTRLTVT.

This chain links TRBV29-1 with TRBJ2-3; 11 nucleotides align to TRBD1. The CDR3 extends over 14 amino acids. Trimming cost V 7 bases and J 3 bases; bases outside gene matches: 6. Per the germline V gene, CDR1 is SQVTM and CDR2 is ANQGSEA. CDR3 loop: CSAWTGGATDTQYF. The CDR3 DNA sequence: TGCAGCGCGTGGACAGGGGGCGCGACAGATACGCAGTATTTT.

The chain links TRBV19 to TRBJ2-3; TRBD2 matches at 8 bases. CDR1 is LNHDA, CDR2 SQIVND, per germline (reference sequence). V gave up 5 bases and J gave up 0 bases; unmatched junction bases: 4. The CDR3 is 15 residues long. CDR3 in amino acids: CASSLAGLSTDTQYF. The CDR3 nucleotides read TGTGCCAGTAGTTTAGCGGGGTTAAGCACAGATACGCAGTATTTT.

V usage is TRBV28 and J usage is TRBJ1-3; D ambiguous. The germline gives CDR1 MDHEN, CDR2 SYDVKM. Between the trimmed V and J ends, which lost 6 bases and 6 bases, there was a span of 9 bases. The length of the CDR3 is 12 residues. The CDR3 DNA sequence: TGTGCCAGCAGGCGGGAACCAAACACCATATATTTT. Translation gives CASRREPNTIYF.

The chain combines TRBV25-1 with TRBJ1-2; D not resolved. The CDR3 is 13 residues long. CDR1 is MGHDK, CDR2 SYGVNS, per germline. Trimming removed 0 bases from V and 8 bases from J, with 10 bases in between. In DNA, the CDR3 is TGTGCCAGCAGTGAATATTCACGGAGCGGCTACACCTTC. It is translated as CASSEYSRSGYTF.

The J gene is TRBJ2-7, the V gene TRBV24-1; tentative D call: TRBD1 (5 bases). Looked up from germline, CDR1 is KGHDR and CDR2 is SFDVKD. The V and J ends lost 0 bases and 6 bases respectively, with 14 bases between them. The CDR3 has 15 residues. CDR3 DNA: TGTGCCACCAGTGATTTGGCAGGGAAGTTTTGCGAGCAGTACTTC. It specifies CATSDLAGKFCEQYF.

CDR3 protein: CSVAPPTGDNEKLFF. In DNA, the CDR3 is TGCAGCGTTGCCCCCCCGACAGGAGATAATGAAAAACTGTTTTTT. The V gene is TRBV29-1, the J gene TRBJ1-4; D perhaps matches TRBD1 (6 bases). From germline, CDR1 is SQVTM and CDR2 ANQGSEA. Trimming took 4 bases from V and 4 from J, leaving 16 bases between them. The CDR3 runs to 15 residues.

V gene TRBV11-1 combines with J gene TRBJ2-7, with D possibly being TRBD1 (6 bases). This CDR3 spans 15 amino acids. The germline V gene encodes CDR1 SGHAT and CDR2 FQDESV (reference sequence). Trimming left V 4 bases short and J 4 bases short, with 17 bases between. The CDR3 sequence: CASSSSGTRGYEQYF. The CDR3 DNA follows: TGTGCCAGCAGCTCCTCCGGGACAAGAGGATACGAGCAGTACTTC.

The gene calls are TRBV5-4 and TRBJ2-4; TRBD2 is a possible D gene (5 bases). The CDR3 contains 13 residues. From germline, CDR1 is SGHNT and CDR2 YYREEE (reference sequence). Deletions cut 4 bases from V and 7 bases from J, with 12 bases between. Here the CDR3 DNA reads TGTGCCAGCAGCCGCGATTCGGGGAACATTCAGTACTTC. This encodes CASSRDSGNIQYF.

V usage is TRBV30 and J usage is TRBJ2-1, with 7 positions matching TRBD1. Germline V gives CDR1 GTSNPN, CDR2 SVGIG (reference sequence). The CDR3 spans 14 residues. After removal of 3 bases from V and 9 bases from J, the junction contained 11 bases not matched to a gene. The CDR3 nucleotides read TGTGCCTGGAGGACCTCAGGGGGTCTGGGTGAGCAGTTCTTC. It specifies CAWRTSGGLGEQFF. Full variable domain (rest looked up from reference TRBV30 and TRBJ2-1): SQTIHQWPATLVQPVGSPLSLECTVEGTSNPNLYWYRQAAGRGLQLLFYSVGIGQISSEVPQNLSASRPQDRQFILSSKKLLLSDSGFYLCAWRTSGGLGEQFFGPGTRLTVL.

This clone is a singleton in its sample. The gene calls are TRBV28 and TRBJ1-1; 7 nucleotides agree with TRBD1. V lost 5 bases and J lost 5; bases outside the gene matches: 5. Looked up from germline, CDR1 is MDHEN and CDR2 is SYDVKM. This CDR3 contains 13 residues. The CDR3 coding sequence is TGTGCCAGCAGTGGACAGGCAAGAACTGAAGCTTTCTTT. This gives the protein CASSGQARTEAFF.

The rearrangement joins TRBV9 to TRBJ1-4; 8 nucleotides line up with TRBD1. Germline V CDR1 and CDR2: SGDLS, YYNGEE. The CDR3 runs 15 residues. V was clipped by 3 bases and J by 5 bases; unmatched bases: 6. CDR3 in amino acids: CASSDGTGLNEKLFF. Written as DNA, the CDR3 is TGTGCCAGCAGCGATGGGACAGGCCTAAATGAAAAACTGTTTTTT.

The chain links TRBV19 to TRBJ1-5; D remains ambiguous. With 3 bases removed from V and 7 bases from J, the gap between germline ends came to 16 bases. Germline assignment: CDR1 LNHDA and CDR2 SQIVND (reference sequence). This CDR3 has 15 residues. The CDR3 DNA sequence: TGTGCCAGTAGTATGGCGGATGATGGAAACCAGCCCCAGCATTTT. It encodes CASSMADDGNQPQHF.

The chain joins TRBV29-1 to TRBJ1-1; 9 nucleotides line up with TRBD1. CDR1 and CDR2 (germline): SQVTM, ANQGSEA. There are 15 residues in the CDR3. Trimming took 5 bases from V and 0 from J; bases not matched to a gene: 7. CDR3 coding DNA: TGCAGCGTTAACCGAGGGACAGGGCTGAACACTGAAGCTTTCTTT. Its protein is CSVNRGTGLNTEAFF.

V usage is TRBV18 and J usage is TRBJ1-3; 7 nucleotides line up with TRBD1. With V trimmed by 6 bases and J by 4 bases, 12 bases remained unmatched. The V gene's germline CDR1 is KGHSH and CDR2 LQKENI. The CDR3 loop spans 16 amino acids. The CDR3 sequence: CASSSTKGAAGNTIYF. Written as DNA, the CDR3 is TGTGCCAGCTCCTCAACAAAGGGGGCAGCAGGAAACACCATATATTTT.

CDR3 loop: CASSASGGAVRDTQYF. In DNA form, the CDR3 reads TGTGCCAGCAGCGCTAGCGGGGGGGCAGTAAGAGATACGCAGTATTTT. J is TRBJ2-3 and V is TRBV7-8, with 12 bases fitting TRBD2. The CDR3 runs to 16 residues. J was trimmed by 5 bases and V by 5 bases; bases with no gene match: 8. Germline CDR1 is SGHVS and CDR2 is FQNEAQ.

CDR3 sequence: CASSTDRGTGNTIYF. As DNA, the CDR3 is TGCGCCAGCAGCACGGACAGGGGAACTGGAAACACCATATATTTT. The chain carries TRBV4-1 and TRBJ1-3, with 9 bases that match TRBD1. V trimming: 5 bases; J trimming: 2 bases; junction bases outside the gene matches: 4. Germline V lookup: CDR1 MGHRA, CDR2 YSYEKL. This CDR3 spans 15 amino acids.